This T cell receptor beta chain was profiled in a study of blood T cell repertoires in COVID-19 (dated by TCRdb to the early 2020s). Some background on the complete study: Samples from collaborators originated in the United States, Italy and Spain and spanned both the acute and convalescent phases of COVID-19. Sample metadata almost always included a de-identified subject ID, COVID-19 status, age in years and sex. Where available, HLA class I and class II types were obtained from metadata supplied by the sample provider rather than from assay-based typing. Deeply sampled blood TCRbeta repertoires from subjects exposed to, actively infected with, or recovered from COVID-19 were included in the dataset. The material from the prospective study consisted of cDNA or gDNA derived from T cells, B-cell-depleted T cells, or PBMCs. Samples were obtained from the ongoing ImmuneRACE study (first 160 participants) and from 1,254 subjects provided by 6 global collaborators. The repertoires were released in a freely available public database meant as a resource for research on the immune response to SARS-CoV-2.

One collaborating source in Seattle enrolled patients while the patients were actively infected and followed the patients over time throughout the course of disease. Collaborating institutions collected whole blood in K2EDTA tubes following their own protocols. For TCRbeta analysis, collaborators shipped samples in one of three forms: frozen whole blood, isolated PBMCs, or DNA extracted from either of those sample types. The germline V gene (reference sequence) sets CDR1 to GTSNPN and CDR2 to SVGIG. The CDR3 numbers 13 residues from cysteine through phenylalanine. CDR3 DNA is the only sequence kept; it has 39 bases, read in frame from the first base. V has 3 bases trimmed and J has 4 bases trimmed; junction bases matching no gene number 3. The paper's findings and limits, for the study overall: The amount of clinical and demographic metadata varied by source and participant and was provided uncurated.

TCRbeta CDR3 regions were amplified from genomic DNA by means of the immunoSEQ Assay, a bias-controlled multiplex PCR. Per the source publication's procedure: Nucleated cell counts per sample were estimated from amplification of reference gene primers within the assay. To quantify the absolute abundance of each unique TCRbeta CDR3 rearrangement, sequence reads were collapsed and filtered. For each sample, productive Simpson clonality was calculated as the square root of Simpson's diversity index across productive rearrangements. Drawn from immuneACCESS, this table holds only the in-frame rearrangements with V and J called that TCRdb kept. Clones are partly lost; checked studies trace under half to an unresolved V gene and leave the rest unexplained. From that table come the V and J calls and clone size; the DNA was used to work out D and trimming. The sample records tens of thousands of clones, about 80% of which are singletons. The ten largest clonotypes hold approximately 20% of the sample.

On this clone: There is no known antigen for this receptor. Base qualities are not at hand, and no much larger clone is one base apart.

Sequences were obtained from peripheral blood. Recombination connected TRBV30 to TRBJ1-5; TRBD1 agrees with 7 junctional bases. The receptor was isolated from a man aged 25-45 years with COVID-19, enrolled during active disease. The CDR3 here reads CAWSRQGNQPQHF. DNA sequence: TGTGCCTGGAGCCGACAGGGAAATCAGCCCCAGCATTTT.